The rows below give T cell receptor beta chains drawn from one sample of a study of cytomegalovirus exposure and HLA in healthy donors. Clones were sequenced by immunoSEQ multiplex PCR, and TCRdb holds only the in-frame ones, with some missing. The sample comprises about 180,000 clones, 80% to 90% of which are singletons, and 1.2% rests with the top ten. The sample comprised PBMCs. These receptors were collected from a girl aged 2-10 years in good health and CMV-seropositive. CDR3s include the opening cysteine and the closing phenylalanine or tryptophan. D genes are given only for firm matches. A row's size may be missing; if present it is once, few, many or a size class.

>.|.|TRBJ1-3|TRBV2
CASSVQGNTIYF
TGTGCCAGCAGTGTACAGGGTAACACCATATATTTT
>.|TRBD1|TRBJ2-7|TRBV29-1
CSVVTRDRGLYEQYF
TGCAGCGTTGTTACCCGGGACAGGGGGCTCTACGAGCAGTACTTC
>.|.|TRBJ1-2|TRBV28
CASDLNDRSYGYTF
TGTGCCAGCGATCTAAACGACCGGAGCTATGGCTACACCTTC
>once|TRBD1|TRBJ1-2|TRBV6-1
CASKDPGTGNCGYTF
TGTGCCAGCAAGGATCCCGGGACAGGGAATTGCGGCTACACCTTC
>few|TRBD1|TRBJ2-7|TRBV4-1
CASSPGQAPSYEQYF
TGCGCCAGCAGCCCTGGACAGGCCCCCTCCTACGAGCAGTACTTC
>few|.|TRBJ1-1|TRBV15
CATSRDLGDTEAFF
TGTGCCACCAGCAGAGATTTGGGCGACACTGAAGCTTTCTTT
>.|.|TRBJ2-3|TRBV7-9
CASSLTHSDPISRDTQYF
TGTGCCAGCAGCTTAACCCATAGCGACCCGATCTCCAGAGATACGCAGTATTTT
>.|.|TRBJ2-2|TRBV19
CASSNRPTGELFF
TGTGCCAGTAGTAACAGGCCAACCGGGGAGCTGTTTTTT
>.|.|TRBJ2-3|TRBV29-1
CSVGGGADTQYF
TGCAGCGTAGGGGGGGGTGCAGATACGCAGTATTTT
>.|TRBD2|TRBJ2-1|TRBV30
CAWSRTSGRAGEQFF
TGTGCCTGGAGTCGGACTAGCGGGAGGGCCGGTGAGCAGTTCTTC
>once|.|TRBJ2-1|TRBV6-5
CASSSPQGGEQFF
TGTGCCAGCAGTTCTCCCCAGGGCGGCGAGCAGTTCTTC